This T cell receptor (beta chain) came from a study of tumor-infiltrating lymphocytes in localized non-small cell lung cancer. Study-level results: Available tissue quantity limited TCR sequencing to a patient subset.

The table came from immunoSEQ multiplex PCR; TCRdb's copy has only in-frame clones and leaves some out. In the table there are around 15,000 clones, around 80% of which are singletons. Germline V gene lookup returns CDR1 ENHRY and CDR2 SYGVKD. This CDR3 region has 17 residues. Between the trimmed V and J ends, which lost 6 bases and 4 bases, there was a span of 24 bases. Of note for this clone: Its cognate antigen is unknown.

The TCR sequence derives from a human donor with non-small cell lung cancer. Sequenced material: uninvolved lung tissue not adjacent to the tumor. J is TRBJ1-1 and V is TRBV10-3; D is unclear. CDR3: CAISPERGGVVGTEAFF. As DNA, the CDR3 is TGTGCCATCAGCCCCGAACGGGGAGGAGTGGTAGGCACTGAAGCTTTCTTT.